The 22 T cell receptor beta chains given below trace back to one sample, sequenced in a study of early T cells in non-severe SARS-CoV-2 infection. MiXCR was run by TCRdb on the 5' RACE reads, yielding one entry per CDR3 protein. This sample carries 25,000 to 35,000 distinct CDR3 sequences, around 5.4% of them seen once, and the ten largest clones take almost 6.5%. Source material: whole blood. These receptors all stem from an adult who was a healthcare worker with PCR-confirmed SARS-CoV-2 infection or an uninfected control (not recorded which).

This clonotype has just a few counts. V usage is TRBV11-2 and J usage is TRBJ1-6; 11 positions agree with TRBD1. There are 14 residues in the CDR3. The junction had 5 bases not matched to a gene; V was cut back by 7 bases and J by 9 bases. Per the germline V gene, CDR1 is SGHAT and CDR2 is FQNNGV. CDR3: CASKRTGGLSPLHF. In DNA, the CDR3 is TGTGCCAGCAAACGGACAGGGGGCCTTTCACCCCTCCACTTT.

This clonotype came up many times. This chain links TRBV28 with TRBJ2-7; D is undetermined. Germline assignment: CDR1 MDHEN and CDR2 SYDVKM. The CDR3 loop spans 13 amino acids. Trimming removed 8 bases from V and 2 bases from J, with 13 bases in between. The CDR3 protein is CASGIHSPYEQYF. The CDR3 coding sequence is TGTGCCAGCGGAATACACAGCCCCTACGAGCAGTACTTC.

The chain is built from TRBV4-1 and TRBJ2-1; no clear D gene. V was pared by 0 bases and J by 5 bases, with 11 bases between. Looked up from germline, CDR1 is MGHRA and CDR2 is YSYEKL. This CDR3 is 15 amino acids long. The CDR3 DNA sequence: TGCGCCAGCAGCCAAGATACGGCGCGGAACAATGAGCAGTTCTTC. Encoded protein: CASSQDTARNNEQFF.

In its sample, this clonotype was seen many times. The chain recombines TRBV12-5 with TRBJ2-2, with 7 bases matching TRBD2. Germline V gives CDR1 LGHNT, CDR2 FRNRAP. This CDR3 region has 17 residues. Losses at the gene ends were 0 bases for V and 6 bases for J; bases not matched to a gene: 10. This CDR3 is CASGLVPGGESAGELFF. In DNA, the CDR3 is TGTGCTAGTGGTTTGGTCCCGGGGGGAGAGTCGGCCGGGGAGCTGTTTTTT.

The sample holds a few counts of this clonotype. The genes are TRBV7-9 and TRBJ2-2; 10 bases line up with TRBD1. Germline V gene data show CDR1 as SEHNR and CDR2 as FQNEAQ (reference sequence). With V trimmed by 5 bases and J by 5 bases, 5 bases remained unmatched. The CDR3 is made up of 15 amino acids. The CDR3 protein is CASSLTGGKTGELFF. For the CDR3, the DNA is TGTGCCAGCAGCCTGACAGGGGGCAAAACCGGGGAGCTGTTTTTT.

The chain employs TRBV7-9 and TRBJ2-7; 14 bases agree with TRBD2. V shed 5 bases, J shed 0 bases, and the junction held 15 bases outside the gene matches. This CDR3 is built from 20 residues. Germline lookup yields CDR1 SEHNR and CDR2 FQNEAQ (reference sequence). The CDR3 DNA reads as TGTGCCAGCAGCCTTCCCCCCGGGACTAGCGGGAGACGATTCTCCTACGAGCAGTACTTC. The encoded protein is CASSLPPGTSGRRFSYEQYF. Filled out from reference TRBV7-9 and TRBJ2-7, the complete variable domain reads DTGVSQNPRHKITKRGQNVTFRCDPISEHNRLYWYRQTLGQGPEFLTYFQNEAQLEKSRLLSDRFSAERPKGSFSTLEIQRTEQGDSAMYLCASSLPPGTSGRRFSYEQYFGPGTRLTVT.

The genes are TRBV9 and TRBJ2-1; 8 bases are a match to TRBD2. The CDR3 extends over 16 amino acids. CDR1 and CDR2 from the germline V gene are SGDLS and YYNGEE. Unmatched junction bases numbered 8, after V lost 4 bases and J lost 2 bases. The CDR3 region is CASSPGWREAYNEQFF. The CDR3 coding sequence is TGTGCCAGCAGCCCCGGGTGGCGGGAGGCCTACAATGAGCAGTTCTTC.

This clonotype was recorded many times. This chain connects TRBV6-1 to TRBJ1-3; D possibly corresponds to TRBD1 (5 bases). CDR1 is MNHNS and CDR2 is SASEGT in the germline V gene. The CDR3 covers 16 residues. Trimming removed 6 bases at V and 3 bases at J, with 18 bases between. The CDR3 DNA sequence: TGTGCCAGCAGCGTTCGGGGCAGCCAGAGTGGAAACACCATATATTTT. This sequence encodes CASSVRGSQSGNTIYF.

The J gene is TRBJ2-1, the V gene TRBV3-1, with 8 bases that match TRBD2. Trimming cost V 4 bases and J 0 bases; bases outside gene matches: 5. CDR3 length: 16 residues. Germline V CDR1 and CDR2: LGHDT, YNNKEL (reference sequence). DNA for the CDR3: TGTGCCAGCAGCCCTCTAGCGGGCAGCTCCTACAATGAGCAGTTCTTC. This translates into CASSPLAGSSYNEQFF.

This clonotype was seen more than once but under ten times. CDR3 in amino acids: CSASRGQGAGELFF. DNA of the CDR3: TGCAGTGCTAGTCGGGGACAGGGAGCCGGGGAGCTGTTTTTT. This chain uses TRBV20-1 with TRBJ2-2; 9 nucleotides agree with TRBD1. V shed 3 bases and J 6 bases; nucleotides not matched to a gene: 5. The CDR3 is 14 residues long. Per the germline V gene, CDR1 is DFQATT and CDR2 is SNEGSKA (reference sequence).

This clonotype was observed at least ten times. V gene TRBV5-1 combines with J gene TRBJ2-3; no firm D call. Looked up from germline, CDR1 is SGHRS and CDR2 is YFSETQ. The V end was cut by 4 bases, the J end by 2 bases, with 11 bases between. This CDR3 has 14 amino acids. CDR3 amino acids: CASSESIFTDTQYF. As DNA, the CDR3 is TGCGCCAGCAGCGAGAGCATCTTCACAGATACGCAGTATTTT.

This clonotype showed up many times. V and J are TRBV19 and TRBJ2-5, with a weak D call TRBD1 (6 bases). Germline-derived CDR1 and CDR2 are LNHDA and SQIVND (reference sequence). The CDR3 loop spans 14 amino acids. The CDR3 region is CATGADSFIETQYF. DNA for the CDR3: TGTGCGACAGGAGCGGACTCCTTTATAGAGACCCAGTACTTC.

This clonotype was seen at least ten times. The CDR3, as DNA: TGTGCCAGCAGCTTGGCGTCTGAAAAACTGTTTTTT. It is translated as CASSLASEKLFF. The chain joins TRBV5-4 to TRBJ1-4; no reliable D call. The CDR3 is made up of 12 amino acids. Per the germline V gene, CDR1 is SGHNT and CDR2 is YYREEE (reference sequence). Deletions cut 0 bases from V and 7 bases from J, with 4 bases between.

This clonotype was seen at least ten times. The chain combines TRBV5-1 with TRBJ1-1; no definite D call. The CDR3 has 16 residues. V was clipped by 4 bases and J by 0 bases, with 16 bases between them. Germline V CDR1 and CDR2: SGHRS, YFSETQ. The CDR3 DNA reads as TGCGCCAGCAGCCCAGATCCGGTCCTCGTGAACACTGAAGCTTTCTTT. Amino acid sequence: CASSPDPVLVNTEAFF.

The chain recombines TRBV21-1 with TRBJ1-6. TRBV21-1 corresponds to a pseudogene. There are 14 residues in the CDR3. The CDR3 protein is CASSCAGFNSPLHF. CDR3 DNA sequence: TGTGCCAGCAGCTGCGCAGGATTTAATTCACCCCTCCACTTT.

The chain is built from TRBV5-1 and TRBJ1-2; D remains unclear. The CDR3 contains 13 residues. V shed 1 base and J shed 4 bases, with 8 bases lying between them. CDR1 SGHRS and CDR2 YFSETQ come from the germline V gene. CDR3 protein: CASSLTDGYGYTF. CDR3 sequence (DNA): TGCGCCAGCAGCTTGACGGACGGCTATGGCTACACCTTC.

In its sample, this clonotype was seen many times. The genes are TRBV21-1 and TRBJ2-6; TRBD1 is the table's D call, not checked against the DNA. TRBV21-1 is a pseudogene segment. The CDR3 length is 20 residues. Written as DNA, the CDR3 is TGTGCCAGCAGCAAAGTAACTCTAAGGGGGACAGTCTCTGGGGCCAACGTCCTGACTTTC. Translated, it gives CASSKVTLRGTVSGANVLTF.

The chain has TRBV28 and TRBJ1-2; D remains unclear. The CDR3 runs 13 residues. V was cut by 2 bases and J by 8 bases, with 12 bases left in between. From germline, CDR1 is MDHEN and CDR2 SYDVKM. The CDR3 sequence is CASSLASPAGYTF. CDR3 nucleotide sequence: TGTGCCAGCAGTTTAGCCTCCCCGGCGGGCTACACCTTC.

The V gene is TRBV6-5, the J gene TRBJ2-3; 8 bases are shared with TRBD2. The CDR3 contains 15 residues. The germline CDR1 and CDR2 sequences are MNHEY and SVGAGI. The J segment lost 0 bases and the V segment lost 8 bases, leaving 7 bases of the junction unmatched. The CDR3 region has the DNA TGTGCCAGCCGGCGGGGCGGGAGGAGCACAGATACGCAGTATTTT. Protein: CASRRGGRSTDTQYF.

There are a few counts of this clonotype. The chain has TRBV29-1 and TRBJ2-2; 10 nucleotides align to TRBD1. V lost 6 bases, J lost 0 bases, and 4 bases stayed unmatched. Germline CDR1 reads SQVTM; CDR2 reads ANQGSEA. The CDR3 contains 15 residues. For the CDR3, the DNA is TGCAGCGTCACTGACAGGGGGCCGAACACCGGGGAGCTGTTTTTT. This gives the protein CSVTDRGPNTGELFF.

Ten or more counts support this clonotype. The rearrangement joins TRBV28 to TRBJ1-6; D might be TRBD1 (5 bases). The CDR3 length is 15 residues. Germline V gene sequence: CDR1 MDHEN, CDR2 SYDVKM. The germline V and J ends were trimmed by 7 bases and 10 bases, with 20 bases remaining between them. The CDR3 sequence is CASKRGRGESSPLHF. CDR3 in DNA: TGTGCCAGCAAGCGAGGCCGGGGGGAATCCTCACCCCTCCACTTT.

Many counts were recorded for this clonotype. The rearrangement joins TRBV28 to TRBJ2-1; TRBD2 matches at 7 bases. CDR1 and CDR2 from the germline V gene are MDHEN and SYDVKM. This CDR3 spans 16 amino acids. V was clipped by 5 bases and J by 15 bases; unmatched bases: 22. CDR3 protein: CASSPTPPGLRTRVFF. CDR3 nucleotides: TGTGCCAGCAGTCCTACCCCACCGGGACTAAGGACGCGCGTGTTCTTC.